The 32 T cell receptor beta chains listed next were all sequenced from one sample in a study of cytomegalovirus exposure and HLA in healthy donors. Both 60 Vbeta primers and 13 Jbeta primers went into the PCR. Assay: immunoSEQ multiplex PCR; the TCRdb copy retains only in-frame clones and omits some. This table has about 190,000 clones, 87% appearing once. Sequenced input: PBMCs. These receptors were taken from a man aged 25-40 years in good health and CMV-seronegative.

This clone appeared once. The chain is built from TRBV4-1 and TRBJ1-2; D gene uncertain. CDR3 length equals 14 residues. Germline CDR1 reads MGHRA; CDR2 reads YSYEKL. The ends were cut back, 1 base at V and 5 bases at J, with 11 bases in the middle. This chain's CDR3 is CASSQVETRYGYTF. Written as DNA, the CDR3 is TGCGCCAGCAGCCAAGTGGAGACCCGTTATGGCTACACCTTC.

The J gene is TRBJ2-7, the V gene TRBV28; 7 bases agree with TRBD2. Germline lookup yields CDR1 MDHEN and CDR2 SYDVKM. This CDR3 is built from 12 residues. Unmatched junction bases numbered 7, after V lost 2 bases and J lost 12 bases. The CDR3 sequence is CASSLAGVALYF. The CDR3 DNA is TGTGCCAGCAGTTTAGCGGGAGTCGCGCTGTACTTC.

Of note for this clone: At the DNA level, this CDR3 is encoded by other sequences in the same sample as well. The V and J genes are TRBV5-1 and TRBJ2-3; TRBD2 matches at 10 bases. The CDR3 runs to 15 residues. The germline V gene has CDR1 SGHRS and CDR2 YFSETQ. The junction had 3 bases not matched to a gene; V was cut back by 4 bases and J by 1 base. The CDR3 DNA follows: TGCGCCAGCAGCCTAGGACTAGCGGGCACAGATACGCAGTATTTT. Its protein product is CASSLGLAGTDTQYF.

The J gene is TRBJ2-5, the V gene TRBV30; 9 bases line up with TRBD2. The CDR3 spans 15 residues. Per germline, CDR1 GTSNPN and CDR2 SVGIG (reference sequence). J lost 2 bases, V lost 5 bases, and 9 bases had no gene match. CDR3 loop: CAWGVGTSKQETQYF. The CDR3 region has the DNA TGTGCCTGGGGGGTTGGGACTAGCAAACAAGAGACCCAGTACTTC.

The chain combines TRBV5-1 with TRBJ2-7, with 10 bases matching TRBD1. There are 15 residues in the CDR3. V shed 5 bases, J shed 4 bases, and the junction held 9 bases outside the gene matches. CDR1 is SGHRS, CDR2 YFSETQ, per germline. The CDR3 sequence is CASSTRQGAGYEQYF. The CDR3 DNA reads TGCGCCAGCAGTACCCGACAGGGGGCGGGGTACGAGCAGTACTTC.

The chain is built from TRBV6-5 and TRBJ1-2, with 7 bases aligning to TRBD1. The V and J ends lost 4 bases and 2 bases, in that order; junction bases with no gene match: 10. Germline V gives CDR1 MNHEY, CDR2 SVGAGI. The CDR3 consists of 16 residues. The CDR3 protein is CASSSLKLQGNYGYTF. The CDR3 nucleotides are TGTGCCAGCAGTTCCCTAAAACTACAGGGGAACTATGGCTACACCTTC.

The V and J genes are TRBV7-9 and TRBJ2-3; 12 bases align to TRBD2. The CDR3 length is 15 residues. The V gene's germline CDR1 is SEHNR and CDR2 FQNEAQ (reference sequence). V trimming: 5 bases; J trimming: 7 bases; junction bases outside the gene matches: 7. CDR3: CASSPTSGGWNTQYF. CDR3 DNA sequence: TGTGCCAGCAGCCCGACTAGCGGGGGATGGAATACGCAGTATTTT. The full variable domain, rest sourced from reference TRBV7-9 and TRBJ2-3, is DTGVSQNPRHKITKRGQNVTFRCDPISEHNRLYWYRQTLGQGPEFLTYFQNEAQLEKSRLLSDRFSAERPKGSFSTLEIQRTEQGDSAMYLCASSPTSGGWNTQYFGPGTRLTVL.

This clone was seen once. V is TRBV4-2 and J is TRBJ1-5; D ambiguous. The V gene's germline CDR1 is LGHNA and CDR2 YNFKEQ. The CDR3 covers 13 residues. V lost 3 bases, J lost 5 bases, and 8 bases lay in between. CDR3 in DNA: TGTGCCAGCAGCCAGCGGCCCGATCAGCCCCAGCATTTT. Encoded protein: CASSQRPDQPQHF.

This sequence joins TRBV20-1 and TRBJ2-7; 7 bases match TRBD1. The germline V gene encodes CDR1 DFQATT and CDR2 SNEGSKA (reference sequence). V shed 6 bases and J 4 bases; nucleotides not matched to a gene: 3. This CDR3 contains 11 residues. CDR3 DNA sequence: TGCAGTGCCCCGACAGGGTACGAGCAGTACTTC. Its translation: CSAPTGYEQYF.

V gene TRBV15 combines with J gene TRBJ1-6; D is ambiguous. V was shortened by 0 bases and J by 8 bases, with 11 bases between the two germline ends. Germline CDR1 and CDR2: LNHNV and YYDKDF (reference sequence). This CDR3 comprises 15 residues. The CDR3 sequence: CATSRDGRADSPLHF. CDR3 in DNA: TGTGCCACCAGCAGAGATGGGAGGGCGGATTCACCCCTCCACTTT.

The chain's CDR3 is CASSLRGPYEQYF. CDR3 DNA sequence: TGTGCCAGTAGTTTGAGGGGGCCCTACGAGCAGTACTTC. The rearrangement joins TRBV19 to TRBJ2-7; 7 bases align to TRBD1. This CDR3 comprises 13 residues. The V gene's germline CDR1 is LNHDA and CDR2 SQIVND (reference sequence). V lost 5 bases and J lost 2; bases outside the gene matches: 3.

The V and J genes are TRBV9 and TRBJ1-3; D possibly corresponds to TRBD1 (6 bases). Germline CDR1 SGDLS, CDR2 YYNGEE. V was shortened by 5 bases and J by 2 bases, with 14 bases between the two germline ends. The CDR3 runs 15 residues. CDR3 DNA: TGTGCCAGCAGTACACAGGGAGTCACTGGAAACACCATATATTTT. It codes for CASSTQGVTGNTIYF.

The rearrangement links TRBV5-6 to TRBJ1-4; 8 nucleotides line up with TRBD1. Per the germline V gene, CDR1 is SGHDT and CDR2 is YYEEEE. The CDR3 has 16 residues. Trimming at V came to 4 bases and at J to 3 bases, leaving 8 bases not matched to a gene. As DNA, the CDR3 is TGTGCCAGCAGCAGAGACAGGGGCAGTGCTAATGAAAAACTGTTTTTT. The encoded protein is CASSRDRGSANEKLFF.

The rearrangement joins TRBV7-9 to TRBJ2-7; 7 bases align to TRBD1. CDR1 and CDR2 (germline): SEHNR, FQNEAQ (reference sequence). This CDR3 contains 14 residues. V trimming: 5 bases; J trimming: 8 bases; junction bases outside the gene matches: 12. CDR3 DNA sequence: TGTGCCAGCAGCGAACAGGGGTTCAACCACCAGCAGTACTTC. Amino acid sequence: CASSEQGFNHQQYF. The whole variable domain, filled in from reference TRBV7-9 and TRBJ2-7, reads DTGVSQNPRHKITKRGQNVTFRCDPISEHNRLYWYRQTLGQGPEFLTYFQNEAQLEKSRLLSDRFSAERPKGSFSTLEIQRTEQGDSAMYLCASSEQGFNHQQYFGPGTRLTVT.

This sequence joins TRBV4-1 and TRBJ2-1; 9 bases match TRBD2. The V segment lost 0 bases and the J segment 4 bases; nucleotides outside the gene matches: 7. The CDR3 contains 17 residues. Germline CDR1 reads MGHRA; CDR2 reads YSYEKL. CDR3 region: CASSQDPTSGTYNEQFF. CDR3 DNA: TGCGCCAGCAGCCAAGATCCGACTAGCGGAACTTACAATGAGCAGTTCTTC.

In this sample, this clone turned up a few times. V is TRBV7-9 and J is TRBJ1-4, with D perhaps matching TRBD1 (5 bases). The CDR3 sequence is 16 residues long. Looked up from germline, CDR1 is SEHNR and CDR2 is FQNEAQ (reference sequence). V dropped 5 bases and J dropped 3 bases, with 16 bases sitting between them. The CDR3, as DNA: TGTGCCAGCAGCCCGAGTATAGGGGTAGCTAATGAAAAACTGTTTTTT. As protein: CASSPSIGVANEKLFF.

This clone was detected only a few times. J is TRBJ1-2 and V is TRBV5-4; TRBD1 matches at 8 bases. CDR1 and CDR2 from the germline V gene are SGHNT and YYREEE (reference sequence). CDR3 length equals 15 residues. V was clipped by 4 bases and J by 7 bases; unmatched bases: 12. The CDR3 DNA reads as TGTGCCAGCAGCGCTTTAGGACAGGGAAAGGGTGGCTACACCTTC. As protein: CASSALGQGKGGYTF.

The chain carries TRBV4-1 and TRBJ2-5; no definite D call. The CDR3 covers 15 residues. Trimming cost V 4 bases and J 4 bases, with 16 bases left between them. CDR1 and CDR2 (germline): MGHRA, YSYEKL. CDR3: CASSRVPSRSETQYF. CDR3 coding DNA: TGCGCCAGCAGCCGAGTTCCAAGCAGGTCAGAGACCCAGTACTTC.

The genes are TRBV18 and TRBJ2-5; 15 nucleotides agree with TRBD2. CDR3 size: 20 residues. Germline CDR1 and CDR2: KGHSH and LQKENI. V trimming: 0 bases; J trimming: 4 bases; junction bases outside the gene matches: 12. CDR3 sequence reads: CASSPPGLAGGLGSGETQYF. DNA for the CDR3: TGTGCCAGCTCACCACCGGGACTAGCGGGGGGACTAGGGTCAGGAGAGACCCAGTACTTC.

The chain has TRBV2 and TRBJ1-1; no firm D call. In germline, CDR1 is SNHLY, CDR2 FYNNEI. V was clipped by 3 bases and J by 1 base, with 12 bases between them. The CDR3 extends over 15 amino acids. In DNA form, the CDR3 reads TGTGCCAGCAGTGAGGAGGTGACACCGAACACTGAAGCTTTCTTT. The encoded protein is CASSEEVTPNTEAFF.

The V call is TRBV5-1, the J call TRBJ2-5; 9 bases align to TRBD1. The germline gives CDR1 SGHRS, CDR2 YFSETQ. The CDR3 runs to 15 residues. The V gene end was trimmed by 4 bases and the J gene end by 4 bases; junction bases not matched to a gene: 8. The CDR3, as DNA: TGCGCCAGCAGCGTGACAGGGGGAATTGGAGAGACCCAGTACTTC. Translated, it gives CASSVTGGIGETQYF.

In DNA, the CDR3 is TGTGCCAGCAGCTATGAGAGAACCTACGAGCAGTACTTC. This translates into CASSYERTYEQYF. The V gene is TRBV7-2, the J gene TRBJ2-7, with D unclear. Germline CDR1 SGHTA, CDR2 FQGNSA. CDR3 size: 13 residues. Trimming left V 4 bases short and J 2 bases short, with 9 bases between.

This chain connects TRBV28 to TRBJ2-1; D possibly corresponds to TRBD2 (5 bases). The V end lost 4 bases, the J end lost 6 bases, and 16 bases lay between the germline ends. The CDR3 has 15 amino acids. The V gene's germline CDR1 is MDHEN and CDR2 SYDVKM. The CDR3 DNA reads TGTGCCAGCAGTTCGCTGGGAGCCGATCCCAATGAGCAGTTCTTC. Translation gives CASSSLGADPNEQFF.

The chain joins TRBV2 to TRBJ2-5; 9 bases fit TRBD2. CDR1 is SNHLY, CDR2 FYNNEI, per germline. The ends lost 2 bases at V and 8 bases at J; junction bases unmatched: 6. The CDR3 is 14 amino acids. The DNA for the CDR3 is TGTGCCAGCAGTGAAAGGGCTAGCGGGATCACCCAGTACTTC. This encodes CASSERASGITQYF.

The chain joins TRBV6-6 to TRBJ1-3; D unclear. V was cut by 2 bases and J by 6 bases, with 8 bases left in between. This CDR3 has 13 amino acids. Germline CDR1 is MNHNY and CDR2 is SVGAGI (reference sequence). Here the CDR3 reads CASSYPGENTIYF. The CDR3 coding sequence is TGTGCCAGCAGTTACCCCGGGGAAAACACCATATATTTT.

V and J are TRBV25-1 and TRBJ1-2; D might be TRBD1 (5 bases). In germline, CDR1 is MGHDK, CDR2 SYGVNS. Trimming shortened V by 4 bases and J by 7 bases, and 16 bases separated the two germline ends. The CDR3 contains 14 residues. For the CDR3, the DNA is TGTGCCAGCAGTGGACAGCTCCGGCCCTTTGGCTACACCTTC. Encoded protein: CASSGQLRPFGYTF.

In regard to this clone: Germline and junction disagree at one end, which may indicate a read error. The chain uses TRBV2 and TRBJ2-4; D gene uncertain. Germline CDR1 SNHLY, CDR2 FYNNEI. This CDR3 has 13 amino acids. The CDR3 here is CATNPEAKNSQYF. CDR3 nucleotides: TGTGCCACCAACCCAGAAGCCAAAAACAGTCAGTACTTC.

Here the CDR3 DNA reads TGCGCCAGCAGGGGGTACAGGGGCAAAGAGACCCAGTACTTC. It specifies CASRGYRGKETQYF. The chain recombines TRBV5-1 with TRBJ2-5, with TRBD1 identical over 7 bases. V lost 5 bases to trimming and J lost 3 bases; unmatched junction nucleotides: 7. Germline CDR1 is SGHRS and CDR2 is YFSETQ. The CDR3 contains 14 residues.

The chain has TRBV7-2 and TRBJ2-5, with 7 bases identical to TRBD1. Germline V CDR1 and CDR2: SGHTA, FQGNSA. The trim removed 1 base at V and 5 bases at J, leaving 4 bases unmatched. The CDR3 is 14 amino acids. CDR3 coding DNA: TGTGCCAGCAGCTTAGTACAGGGGTGGGAGACCCAGTACTTC. Residues: CASSLVQGWETQYF.

The chain links TRBV2 to TRBJ1-4; TRBD1 matches at 8 bases. Germline CDR1 SNHLY, CDR2 FYNNEI. This CDR3 spans 19 amino acids. The ends lost 3 bases at V and 8 bases at J; junction bases unmatched: 20. The CDR3 sequence is CASSDAKTGVRQNREKLFF. CDR3 coding DNA: TGTGCCAGCAGTGACGCCAAGACAGGGGTTAGGCAAAATCGAGAAAAACTGTTTTTT.

The V gene is TRBV10-3, the J gene TRBJ1-3, with D tentatively TRBD1 (5 bases). Germline CDR1 and CDR2: ENHRY and SYGVKD. The CDR3 consists of 16 residues. Trimming took off 11 bases at V and 3 bases at J, with 23 bases between the two ends. This CDR3 reads CAVIGGEGLGGNTIYF. The CDR3 coding sequence is TGTGCCGTCATCGGGGGGGAGGGGCTAGGTGGAAACACCATATATTTT.

The chain carries TRBV28 and TRBJ2-1; TRBD2 matches at 7 bases. Germline CDR1 and CDR2: MDHEN and SYDVKM. Unmatched junction bases numbered 5, after V lost 6 bases and J lost 0 bases. The CDR3 runs to 15 residues. The CDR3 DNA follows: TGTGCCAGCAGCCTGGGGGGGGACTCCTACAATGAGCAGTTCTTC. Translating gives CASSLGGDSYNEQFF. Together with reference TRBV28 and TRBJ2-1, the CDR3 gives the full variable domain: DVKVTQSSRYLVKRTGEKVFLECVQDMDHENMFWYRQDPGLGLRLIYFSYDVKMKEKGDIPEGYSVSREKKERFSLILESASTNQTSMYLCASSLGGDSYNEQFFGPGTRLTVL.